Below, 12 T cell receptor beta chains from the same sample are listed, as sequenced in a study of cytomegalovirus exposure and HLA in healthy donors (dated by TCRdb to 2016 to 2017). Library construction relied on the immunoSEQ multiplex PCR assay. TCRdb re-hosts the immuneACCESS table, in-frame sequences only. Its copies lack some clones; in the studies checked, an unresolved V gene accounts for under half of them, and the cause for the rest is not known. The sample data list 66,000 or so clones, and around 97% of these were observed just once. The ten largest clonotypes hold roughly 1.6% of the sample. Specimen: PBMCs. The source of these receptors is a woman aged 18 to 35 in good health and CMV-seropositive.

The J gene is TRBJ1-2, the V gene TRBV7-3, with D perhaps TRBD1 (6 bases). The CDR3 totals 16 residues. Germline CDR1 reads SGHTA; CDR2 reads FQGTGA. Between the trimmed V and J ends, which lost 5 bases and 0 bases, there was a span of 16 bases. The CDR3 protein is CASSHLGQPTNYGYTF. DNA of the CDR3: TGTGCCAGCAGCCACTTAGGACAGCCTACTAACTATGGCTACACCTTC.

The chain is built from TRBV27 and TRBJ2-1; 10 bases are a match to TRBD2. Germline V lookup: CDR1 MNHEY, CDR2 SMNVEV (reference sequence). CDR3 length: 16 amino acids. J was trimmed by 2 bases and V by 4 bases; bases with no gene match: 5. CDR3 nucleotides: TGTGCCAGCAGTTCCTTAGCGGGAGGTACCTACAATGAGCAGTTCTTC. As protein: CASSSLAGGTYNEQFF.

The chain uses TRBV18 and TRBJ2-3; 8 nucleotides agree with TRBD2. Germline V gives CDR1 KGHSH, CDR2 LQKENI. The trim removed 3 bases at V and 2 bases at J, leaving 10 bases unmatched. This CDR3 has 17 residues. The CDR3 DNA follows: TGTGCCAGCTCACCCCCCGGGGGTAGCGGGACCACAGATACGCAGTATTTT. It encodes CASSPPGGSGTTDTQYF.

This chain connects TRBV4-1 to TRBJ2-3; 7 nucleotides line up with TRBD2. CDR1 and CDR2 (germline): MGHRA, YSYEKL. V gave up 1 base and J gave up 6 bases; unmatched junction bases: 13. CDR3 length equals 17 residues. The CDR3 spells CASSQGEREDLRDTQYF. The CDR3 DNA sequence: TGCGCCAGCAGCCAAGGAGAACGGGAGGACCTTAGGGATACGCAGTATTTT.

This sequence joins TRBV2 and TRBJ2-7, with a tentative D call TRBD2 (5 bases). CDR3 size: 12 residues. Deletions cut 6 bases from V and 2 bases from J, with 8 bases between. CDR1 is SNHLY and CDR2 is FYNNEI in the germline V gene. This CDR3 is CASRTRAYEQYF. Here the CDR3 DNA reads TGTGCCAGCAGAACTAGGGCCTACGAGCAGTACTTC.

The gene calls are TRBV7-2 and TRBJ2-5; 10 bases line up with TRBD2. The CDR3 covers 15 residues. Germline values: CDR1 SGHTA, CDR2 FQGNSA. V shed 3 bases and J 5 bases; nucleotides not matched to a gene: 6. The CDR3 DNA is TGTGCCAGCAGCTTGGCTAGCGGGGGCCGGGAGACCCAGTACTTC. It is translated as CASSLASGGRETQYF.

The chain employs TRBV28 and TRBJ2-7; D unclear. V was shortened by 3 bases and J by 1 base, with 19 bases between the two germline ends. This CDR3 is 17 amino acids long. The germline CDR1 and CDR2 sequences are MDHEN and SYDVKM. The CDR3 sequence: CASSFPSVSSTSYEQYF. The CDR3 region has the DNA TGTGCCAGCAGTTTCCCAAGCGTAAGCAGTACATCCTACGAGCAGTACTTC.

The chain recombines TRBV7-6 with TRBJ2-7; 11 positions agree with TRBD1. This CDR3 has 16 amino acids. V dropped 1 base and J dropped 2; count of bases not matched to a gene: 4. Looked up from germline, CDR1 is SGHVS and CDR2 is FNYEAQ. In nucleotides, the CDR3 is TGTGCCAGCAGCTTAGTCGGGACAGGGGGGGCCTACGAGCAGTACTTC. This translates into CASSLVGTGGAYEQYF.

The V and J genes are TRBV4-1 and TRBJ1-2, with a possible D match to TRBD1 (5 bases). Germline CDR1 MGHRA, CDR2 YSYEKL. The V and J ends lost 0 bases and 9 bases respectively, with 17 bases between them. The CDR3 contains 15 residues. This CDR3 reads CASSQDVTGLERYTF. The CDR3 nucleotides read TGCGCCAGCAGCCAAGATGTAACAGGCCTCGAGCGCTACACCTTC.

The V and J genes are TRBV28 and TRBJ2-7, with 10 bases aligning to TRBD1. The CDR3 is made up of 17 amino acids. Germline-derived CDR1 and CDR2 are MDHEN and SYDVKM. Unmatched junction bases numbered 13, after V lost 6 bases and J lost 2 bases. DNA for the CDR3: TGTGCCAGCAGCTCTCCAGCCGGGACAGGGGTTACCTACGAGCAGTACTTC. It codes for CASSSPAGTGVTYEQYF.

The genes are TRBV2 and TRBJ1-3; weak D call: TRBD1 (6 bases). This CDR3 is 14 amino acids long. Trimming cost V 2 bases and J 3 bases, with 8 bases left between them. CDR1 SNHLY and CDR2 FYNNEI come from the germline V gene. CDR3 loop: CASSEQGSGNTIYF. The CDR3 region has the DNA TGTGCCAGCAGTGAACAGGGGAGTGGAAACACCATATATTTT. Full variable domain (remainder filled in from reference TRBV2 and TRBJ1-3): EPEVTQTPSHQVTQMGQEVILRCVPISNHLYFYWYRQILGQKVEFLVSFYNNEISEKSEIFDDQFSVERPDGSNFTLKIRSTKLEDSAMYFCASSEQGSGNTIYFGEGSWLTVV.

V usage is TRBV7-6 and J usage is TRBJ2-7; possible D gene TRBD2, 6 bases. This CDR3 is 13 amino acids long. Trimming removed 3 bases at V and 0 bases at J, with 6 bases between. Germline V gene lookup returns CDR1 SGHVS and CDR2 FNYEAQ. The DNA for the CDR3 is TGTGCCAGCAGCTTGCGGGACTCCTACGAGCAGTACTTC. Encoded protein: CASSLRDSYEQYF.